This T cell receptor beta chain was obtained from a study of graft-versus-host responses after intestinal transplantation. On the study more broadly: Recipients received multivisceral, liver-intestinal, or isolated intestinal transplants. All of the recipients had induction that used anti-thymocyte globulin, then tacrolimus and steroids for around three years. Study conclusions and caveats: Graft-versus-host to host-versus-graft clonal ratios in allografts were high in patients with graft-donor T cell macrochimerism. GvH clones detected in recipient marrow included some appearing first in ileum or blood.

Method: immunoSEQ multiplex PCR; TCRdb's copy keeps in-frame clones and lacks some. The sample carries tens of thousands of clones, roughly 90% recorded once. As regards this clone: What it binds is unknown.

V lost 4 bases to trimming and J lost 5 bases; unmatched junction nucleotides: 10. This CDR3 has 15 amino acids. Germline assignment: CDR1 MNHNS and CDR2 SASEGT. The sequence derives from a human donor who received an intestinal transplant. The chain joins TRBV6-1 to TRBJ2-5; 7 bases agree with TRBD1. The starting material was unstimulated CD4+ T cells sorted from spleen or lymph node cells, obtained before intestinal transplant. The CDR3 sequence: CASSAPGGLRETQYF. CDR3 DNA: TGTGCCAGCAGTGCCCCAGGGGGTTTGAGGGAGACCCAGTACTTC.